This TCR beta chain comes out of a study of low-dose radiotherapy and immunotherapy resistance in tumors. Study-level background: Fractions of 1 Gy went to Cohort 2 every two weeks, for 13 Gy over 26 weeks. On cycle 1 day 1, patients started four cycles of oral aspirin 300 mg daily.

With V trimmed by 6 bases and J by 10 bases, 9 bases remained unmatched. The CDR3 loop spans 16 amino acids. Germline lookup yields CDR1 MGHRA and CDR2 YSYEKL. TRAV and TRBV primers primed cDNA for both TCRalpha and TCRbeta. Amplification, which lasted 15 to 20 PCR cycles, used a constant-region primer and V-primer adapter to amplify TCRs. One entry per CDR3 protein, called by TCRdb with MiXCR from the reads. The sample comprises approximately 70,000 distinct CDR3 sequences, around 31% of which are singletons, and over 8.5% rests with the top ten. Stated time point: before trial treatment. Donors were administered nivolumab, ipilimumab, aspirin and low-dose cyclophosphamide, together with low-dose radiotherapy. This clonotype was observed at least ten times.

This rearrangement joins TRBV4-1 to TRBJ2-1; 16 bases align to TRBD2. The origin of this receptor is a female donor with ovarian cancer. Sequences were derived from PBMCs, sampled before treatment. DNA for the CDR3: TGCGCCAGCAGGCCCCCGGGACTAGCGGGGGGGGGGGAGCAGTTCTTC. Translated, it gives CASRPPGLAGGGEQFF.